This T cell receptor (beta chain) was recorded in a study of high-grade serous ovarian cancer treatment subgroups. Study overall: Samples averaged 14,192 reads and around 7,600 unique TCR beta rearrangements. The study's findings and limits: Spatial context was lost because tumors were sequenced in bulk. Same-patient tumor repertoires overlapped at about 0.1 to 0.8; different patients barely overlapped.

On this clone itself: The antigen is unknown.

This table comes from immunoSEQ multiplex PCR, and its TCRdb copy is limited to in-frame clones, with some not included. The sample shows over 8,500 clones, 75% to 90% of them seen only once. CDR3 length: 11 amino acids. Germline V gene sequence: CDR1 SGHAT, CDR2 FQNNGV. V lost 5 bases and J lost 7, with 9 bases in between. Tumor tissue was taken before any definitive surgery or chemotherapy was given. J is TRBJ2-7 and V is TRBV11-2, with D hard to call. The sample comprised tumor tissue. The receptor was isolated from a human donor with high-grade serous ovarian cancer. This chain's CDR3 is CASSASLEQYF. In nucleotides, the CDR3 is TGTGCCAGCAGCGCCTCCTTGGAGCAGTACTTC.